These T cell receptor beta chains were read from a single sample in a study of post-analysis software for immune sequencing data. Using its own MiXCR run on the PCR reads, TCRdb lists one record per CDR3 protein. The data contain around 250,000 distinct CDR3 sequences, less than 40% of them singletons. Sequencing input: blood. The receptor set was obtained from a girl aged 5-17 years with multiple sclerosis. CDR3s include the opening cysteine and the closing phenylalanine or tryptophan. The order of the fields is D gene, J gene, clone size, V gene, CDR3 DNA, CDR3 protein. The D gene is left open where the match is weak. The size entry is marked missing in some rows and otherwise reads once, few, many or a size class.

d_gene: TRBD1
j_gene: TRBJ2-2
abundance: .
v_gene: TRBV19
CDR3nt: TGTGCCAGTAGTATAGGGCGTACAGGGGTCACCGGGGAGCTGTTTTTT
CDR3aa: CASSIGRTGVTGELFF

d_gene: .
j_gene: TRBJ2-1
abundance: many
v_gene: TRBV24-1
CDR3nt: TGTGCCACCAGTGATTTAAGCGGTAACAATGAGCAGTTCTTC
CDR3aa: CATSDLSGNNEQFF

d_gene: TRBD1
j_gene: TRBJ1-5
abundance: few
v_gene: TRBV19
CDR3nt: TGTGCCAGTAGTATTTACTCCGGGACAGGTTATAGCAATCAGCCCCAGCATTTT
CDR3aa: CASSIYSGTGYSNQPQHF

d_gene: .
j_gene: TRBJ1-2
abundance: .
v_gene: TRBV20-1
CDR3nt: TGCAGCGCCGTAAGGAGCTATAATGGCTACACCTTC
CDR3aa: CSAVRSYNGYTF

d_gene: TRBD1
j_gene: TRBJ1-1
abundance: .
v_gene: TRBV12-3/TRBV12-4
CDR3nt: TGTGCCAGCAGCTCTGGACAGGCTGTGAACACTGAAGCTTTCTTT
CDR3aa: CASSSGQAVNTEAFF

d_gene: TRBD2
j_gene: TRBJ2-3
abundance: .
v_gene: TRBV7-6
CDR3nt: TGTGCCAGCAGCTTAGGACTAGCGGGGGCCTACAGCACAGATACGCAGTATTTT
CDR3aa: CASSLGLAGAYSTDTQYF

d_gene: .
j_gene: TRBJ2-2
abundance: .
v_gene: TRBV12-5
CDR3nt: TGTGCTAGTGGTATAGCGAGAGTGAACACCGGGGAGCTGTTTTTT
CDR3aa: CASGIARVNTGELFF

d_gene: .
j_gene: TRBJ1-1
abundance: .
v_gene: TRBV27
CDR3nt: TGTGCCAGCAAAAAAACTAACACTGAAGCTTTCTTT
CDR3aa: CASKKTNTEAFF

d_gene: TRBD2
j_gene: TRBJ2-1
abundance: many
v_gene: TRBV9
CDR3nt: TGTGCCAGCAGCTCTAGCGGGAACGAGCAGTTCTTC
CDR3aa: CASSSSGNEQFF

d_gene: TRBD1
j_gene: TRBJ2-3
abundance: many
v_gene: TRBV7-2
CDR3nt: TGTGCCAGCAGCTTAAAGAGTTACAGGGGCAGCACAGATACGCAGTATTTT
CDR3aa: CASSLKSYRGSTDTQYF

d_gene: TRBD1
j_gene: TRBJ1-1
abundance: few
v_gene: TRBV6-2/TRBV6-3
CDR3nt: TGTGCCAGCAGGGCGGGACAGGGAACCGCTTTCTTT
CDR3aa: CASRAGQGTAFF

d_gene: TRBD1
j_gene: TRBJ1-2
abundance: many
v_gene: TRBV25-1
CDR3nt: TGTGCCAGCTCTCAGGGGGCGCGAGGCTACACCTTC
CDR3aa: CASSQGARGYTF

d_gene: .
j_gene: TRBJ1-5
abundance: .
v_gene: TRBV20-1
CDR3nt: TGCAGTGCCATTACAGGAGATGCTCAGCCCCAGCATTTT
CDR3aa: CSAITGDAQPQHF

d_gene: .
j_gene: TRBJ2-7
abundance: .
v_gene: TRBV5-5
CDR3nt: TGTGCCAGCAGACGTGGGTGGCCCGGCTCCTACGAGCAGTACTTC
CDR3aa: CASRRGWPGSYEQYF

d_gene: .
j_gene: TRBJ2-1
abundance: few
v_gene: TRBV5-1
CDR3nt: TGCGCCAGCAGCCCGGGTCTATCTCCATCCTACAATGAGCAGTTCTTC
CDR3aa: CASSPGLSPSYNEQFF

d_gene: .
j_gene: TRBJ2-7
abundance: few
v_gene: TRBV2
CDR3nt: TGTGCCAGCAAGGGCTACGAGCAGTACTTC
CDR3aa: CASKGYEQYF

d_gene: .
j_gene: TRBJ2-1
abundance: few
v_gene: TRBV2
CDR3nt: TGTGCCAGCAGTGATCCAGTGCCCGGGAATAAGCAGTTCTTC
CDR3aa: CASSDPVPGNKQFF

d_gene: .
j_gene: TRBJ2-7
abundance: .
v_gene: TRBV20-1
CDR3nt: TGCAGTGCTAGTGATCCAGCAGTGTCCTACGAGCAGTACTTC
CDR3aa: CSASDPAVSYEQYF

d_gene: .
j_gene: TRBJ2-3
abundance: .
v_gene: TRBV7-7
CDR3nt: TGTGCCAGCAGCATAGAAGGCCGTAGCACAGATACGCAGTATTTT
CDR3aa: CASSIEGRSTDTQYF

d_gene: .
j_gene: TRBJ2-1
abundance: many
v_gene: TRBV12-3/TRBV12-4
CDR3nt: TGTGCCAGCAGTTTAGTCCACAATGAGCAGTTCTTC
CDR3aa: CASSLVHNEQFF

d_gene: .
j_gene: TRBJ2-1
abundance: .
v_gene: TRBV5-1
CDR3nt: TGCGCCAGCAAGGAACGCGGCTACAATGAGCAGTTCTTC
CDR3aa: CASKERGYNEQFF

d_gene: .
j_gene: TRBJ1-1
abundance: .
v_gene: TRBV11-3
CDR3nt: TGTGCCAGCAACTCCGGGGGCCTAATGAACACTGAAGCTTTCTTT
CDR3aa: CASNSGGLMNTEAFF

d_gene: TRBD2
j_gene: TRBJ2-5
abundance: many
v_gene: TRBV7-2
CDR3nt: TGTGCCAGCAGCTCCCGACTAGCGGGAGGGCCCTCGGAGACCCAGTACTTC
CDR3aa: CASSSRLAGGPSETQYF

d_gene: TRBD1
j_gene: TRBJ2-5
abundance: .
v_gene: TRBV5-1
CDR3nt: TGCGCCAGCGACCCGGAAGGGGGCCGGTGGCCAGAGACCCAGTACTTC
CDR3aa: CASDPEGGRWPETQYF

d_gene: .
j_gene: TRBJ2-6
abundance: .
v_gene: TRBV29-1
CDR3nt: TGCAGCGTTGTGAGTAGCGGAAGCTCTGGGGCCAACGTCCTGACTTTC
CDR3aa: CSVVSSGSSGANVLTF

d_gene: .
j_gene: TRBJ1-2
abundance: many
v_gene: TRBV5-5
CDR3nt: TGTGCCACCGATTCGGGGCTGGCGGGGTACGATGGCTACACCTTC
CDR3aa: CATDSGLAGYDGYTF

d_gene: .
j_gene: TRBJ1-2
abundance: many
v_gene: TRBV29-1
CDR3nt: TGCAGCGTTGACATCCGACTCCCCGACTATGGCTACACCTTC
CDR3aa: CSVDIRLPDYGYTF

d_gene: TRBD1
j_gene: TRBJ1-2
abundance: many
v_gene: TRBV6-5
CDR3nt: TGTGCCAGCAGCTGGGACAGGTTGAGAGGCTATGGCTACACCTTC
CDR3aa: CASSWDRLRGYGYTF

d_gene: .
j_gene: TRBJ1-5
abundance: many
v_gene: TRBV20-1
CDR3nt: TGCAGTGCTAGTCTAGGGGAATCCAGCAATCAGCCCCAGCATTTT
CDR3aa: CSASLGESSNQPQHF

d_gene: .
j_gene: TRBJ2-2
abundance: few
v_gene: TRBV7-8
CDR3nt: TGTGCCAGCAGCTTAGACACATCGAACACCGGGGAGCTGTTTTTT
CDR3aa: CASSLDTSNTGELFF

d_gene: TRBD1
j_gene: TRBJ1-4
abundance: few
v_gene: TRBV12-3/TRBV12-4
CDR3nt: TGTGCCAGCAGTTTAGACGCGACAGGGGGCGGAACTAATGAAAAACTGTTTTTT
CDR3aa: CASSLDATGGGTNEKLFF

d_gene: TRBD1
j_gene: TRBJ1-2
abundance: many
v_gene: TRBV6-6
CDR3nt: TGTGCCAGCAGTTACTCCCCCCGGACAGGGATGTATGGCTACACCTTC
CDR3aa: CASSYSPRTGMYGYTF

d_gene: .
j_gene: TRBJ2-7
abundance: many
v_gene: TRBV5-5
CDR3nt: TGTGCCAGCAGCTTGGACAGGGCCTACGAGCAGTACTTC
CDR3aa: CASSLDRAYEQYF

d_gene: .
j_gene: TRBJ2-7
abundance: .
v_gene: TRBV9
CDR3nt: TGTGCCAGCAGCCCCCACAGGAGCTCCTACGAGCAGTACTTC
CDR3aa: CASSPHRSSYEQYF

d_gene: .
j_gene: TRBJ1-4
abundance: many
v_gene: TRBV18
CDR3nt: TGTGCCAGCTCACCCGGGGCAAATGAAAAACTGTTTTTT
CDR3aa: CASSPGANEKLFF

d_gene: TRBD1
j_gene: TRBJ2-5
abundance: .
v_gene: TRBV5-1
CDR3nt: TGCGCCAGCAGCCGCCGGGACAGGGGAGATGAGACCCAGTACTTC
CDR3aa: CASSRRDRGDETQYF

d_gene: TRBD2
j_gene: TRBJ2-4
abundance: .
v_gene: TRBV3-1
CDR3nt: TGTGCCAGCAGCTCTCGGACTAGTAGGAGTGAGCAGTACTTC
CDR3aa: CASSSRTSRSEQYF

d_gene: TRBD1
j_gene: TRBJ1-6
abundance: few
v_gene: TRBV6-1
CDR3nt: TGTGCCAGCAGTGAGACGGACAGGATGAATTCACCCCTCCACTTT
CDR3aa: CASSETDRMNSPLHF

d_gene: .
j_gene: TRBJ2-5
abundance: many
v_gene: TRBV7-2
CDR3nt: TGTGCCAGCAGCCGTGAGGACCGGGCAGGCCAAGAGACCCAGTACTTC
CDR3aa: CASSREDRAGQETQYF

d_gene: .
j_gene: TRBJ2-5
abundance: many
v_gene: TRBV2
CDR3nt: TGTGCCAGCAGTGAGCAGGGGAACTTGGAGACCCAGTACTTC
CDR3aa: CASSEQGNLETQYF

d_gene: TRBD1
j_gene: TRBJ1-5
abundance: few
v_gene: TRBV28
CDR3nt: TGTGCCAGCCGACAGGGAATCAATCAGCCTCAGCATTTT
CDR3aa: CASRQGINQPQHF

d_gene: TRBD2
j_gene: TRBJ2-5
abundance: many
v_gene: TRBV5-1
CDR3nt: TGCGCCAGCAGCTTAACTGCCCAGCGGGGAGAGACCCAGTACTTC
CDR3aa: CASSLTAQRGETQYF

d_gene: TRBD1
j_gene: TRBJ1-2
abundance: many
v_gene: TRBV7-2
CDR3nt: TGTGCCAGCAGCTTAACACAGGGGGACTATGGCTACACCTTC
CDR3aa: CASSLTQGDYGYTF

d_gene: .
j_gene: TRBJ1-4
abundance: few
v_gene: TRBV5-1
CDR3nt: TGCGCCAGCAGCCTGCGAGAAGGAGAAAATGAAAAACTGTTTTTT
CDR3aa: CASSLREGENEKLFF

d_gene: TRBD1
j_gene: TRBJ1-4
abundance: many
v_gene: TRBV5-1
CDR3nt: TGCGCCAGCAGCCCCTCCGGGACAGGGGATGAAAAACTGTTTTTT
CDR3aa: CASSPSGTGDEKLFF

d_gene: .
j_gene: TRBJ1-1
abundance: few
v_gene: TRBV6-5
CDR3nt: TGTGCCAGCAGTTACCCGCGGGGGGGGCAAACTGAAGCTTTCTTT
CDR3aa: CASSYPRGGQTEAFF

d_gene: TRBD2
j_gene: TRBJ2-7
abundance: few
v_gene: TRBV7-9
CDR3nt: TGTGCCAGCAGCTTAGCGGCGGGACTAGCGTCCTGGGAGCAGTACTTC
CDR3aa: CASSLAAGLASWEQYF

d_gene: TRBD1
j_gene: TRBJ1-2
abundance: many
v_gene: TRBV7-9
CDR3nt: TGTGCCAGCAGCCAGGGACAGTCTACGTCTAACTATGGCTACACCTTC
CDR3aa: CASSQGQSTSNYGYTF

d_gene: .
j_gene: TRBJ1-1
abundance: many
v_gene: TRBV5-1
CDR3nt: TGCGCCAGCAGCGGAAAGGGAGACACTGAAGCTTTCTTT
CDR3aa: CASSGKGDTEAFF

d_gene: .
j_gene: TRBJ1-5
abundance: .
v_gene: TRBV12-3/TRBV12-4
CDR3nt: TGTGCCAGCAGTTACGCGGGGGGGTTGAGCAATCGGCCCCAGCATTTT
CDR3aa: CASSYAGGLSNRPQHF

d_gene: TRBD1
j_gene: TRBJ2-7
abundance: .
v_gene: TRBV10-3
CDR3nt: TGTGCCATCAAACTACGACAGGGAACCTACGAGCAGTACTTC
CDR3aa: CAIKLRQGTYEQYF

d_gene: .
j_gene: TRBJ1-1
abundance: .
v_gene: TRBV5-1
CDR3nt: TGCGCCAGCAGCGAGGACTCAACAGGGAAAACTGAAGCTTTCTTT
CDR3aa: CASSEDSTGKTEAFF

d_gene: TRBD1
j_gene: TRBJ1-4
abundance: .
v_gene: TRBV29-1
CDR3nt: TGCAGCGCCAGGGACAGGGAAAATGAAAAACTGTTTTTT
CDR3aa: CSARDRENEKLFF

d_gene: .
j_gene: TRBJ2-3
abundance: .
v_gene: TRBV7-2
CDR3nt: TGTGCCAGCAGCTTTAGGGCCTTCGAGGCAGATACGCAGTATTTT
CDR3aa: CASSFRAFEADTQYF

d_gene: .
j_gene: TRBJ2-5
abundance: many
v_gene: TRBV11-1
CDR3nt: TGTGCCAGCAGAACACAGGATTTGGGCCTTGGGACCCAGTACTTC
CDR3aa: CASRTQDLGLGTQYF